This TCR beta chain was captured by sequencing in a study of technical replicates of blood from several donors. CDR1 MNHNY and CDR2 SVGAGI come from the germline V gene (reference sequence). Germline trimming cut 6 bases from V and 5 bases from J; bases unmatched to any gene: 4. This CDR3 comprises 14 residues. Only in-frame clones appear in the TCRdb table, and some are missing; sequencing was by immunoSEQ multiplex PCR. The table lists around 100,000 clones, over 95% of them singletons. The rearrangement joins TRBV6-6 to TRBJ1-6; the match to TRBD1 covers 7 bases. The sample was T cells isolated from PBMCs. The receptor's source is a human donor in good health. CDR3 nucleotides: TGTGCCAGCAGAGGAGGACAGGATAATTCACCCCTCCACTTT. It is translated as CASRGGQDNSPLHF.